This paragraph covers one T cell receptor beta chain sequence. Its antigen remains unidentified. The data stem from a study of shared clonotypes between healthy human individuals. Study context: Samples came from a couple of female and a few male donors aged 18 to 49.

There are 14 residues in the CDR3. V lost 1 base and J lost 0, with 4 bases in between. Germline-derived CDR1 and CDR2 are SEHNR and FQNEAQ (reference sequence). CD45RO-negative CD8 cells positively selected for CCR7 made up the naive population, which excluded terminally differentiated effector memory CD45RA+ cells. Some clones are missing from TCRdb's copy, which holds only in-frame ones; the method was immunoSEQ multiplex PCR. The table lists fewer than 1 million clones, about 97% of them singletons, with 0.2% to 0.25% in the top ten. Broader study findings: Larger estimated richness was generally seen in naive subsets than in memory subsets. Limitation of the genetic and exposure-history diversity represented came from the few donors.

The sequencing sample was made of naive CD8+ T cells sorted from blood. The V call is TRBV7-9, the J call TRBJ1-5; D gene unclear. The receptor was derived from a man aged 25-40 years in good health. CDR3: CASSLVTSNQPQHF. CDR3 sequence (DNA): TGTGCCAGCAGCTTAGTCACTAGCAATCAGCCCCAGCATTTT.